These 20 T cell receptor beta chains were sequenced from one sample in a study of neurological immune-mediated disorders. TCRdb redid the calling of the 5' RACE reads with MiXCR, one entry per CDR3 protein. Here the sample spans approximately 130,000 distinct CDR3 sequences, more than 2.5% being singletons. The sequencing input was PBMCs. The receptors stem from a woman younger than 45 with multiple sclerosis.

This clonotype occurred many times. The rearrangement uses TRBV12-3 or TRBV12-4 and TRBJ1-4, with TRBD1 as a possible D gene (6 bases). The germline V and J ends were trimmed by 6 bases and 6 bases, with 14 bases remaining between them. The CDR3 is made up of 14 amino acids. CDR3 region: CASRQGHTDEKLFF. CDR3 sequence (DNA): TGTGCCAGCAGACAGGGACATACCGATGAAAAACTGTTTTTT.

This clonotype was counted ten times or more. The V gene is TRBV15, the J gene TRBJ1-1; a possible D gene is TRBD1 (5 bases). Trimming pared 8 bases from V and 0 bases from J, leaving 7 bases between. This CDR3 has 12 amino acids. Germline CDR1 reads LNHNV; CDR2 reads YYDKDF (reference sequence). The CDR3 DNA is TGTGCCACCGCACAGGTGAACACTGAAGCTTTCTTT. It specifies CATAQVNTEAFF.

This clonotype was counted many times. The chain carries TRBV12-3 or TRBV12-4 and TRBJ1-5, with 7 bases lining up with TRBD1. This CDR3 comprises 14 residues. V lost 6 bases to trimming and J lost 5 bases; unmatched junction nucleotides: 7. The CDR3 sequence is CASSITGADQPQHF. For the CDR3, the DNA is TGTGCCAGCAGCATTACAGGGGCCGATCAGCCCCAGCATTTT.

This clonotype was observed at least ten times. This chain links TRBV20-1 with TRBJ2-7, with TRBD2 matching over 9 bases. The V gene's germline CDR1 is DFQATT and CDR2 SNEGSKA (reference sequence). The CDR3 is 13 amino acids. The trim removed 6 bases at V and 2 bases at J, leaving 5 bases unmatched. The CDR3 DNA reads TGCAGTGCAAGCGGGGGGACCACCTACGAGCAGTACTTC. Protein product: CSASGGTTYEQYF.

This clonotype was found many times. This chain connects TRBV30 to TRBJ1-1; unclear D gene. CDR3 size: 11 residues. The germline gives CDR1 GTSNPN, CDR2 SVGIG (reference sequence). Trimming removed 3 bases from V and 3 bases from J, with 5 bases in between. The CDR3 is CAWSEDTEAFF. CDR3 in DNA: TGTGCCTGGAGCGAGGACACTGAAGCTTTCTTT.

At least ten counts were recorded for this clonotype. The V and J genes are TRBV20-1 and TRBJ2-7, with 12 bases that match TRBD2. The CDR3 is 16 amino acids. V shed 6 bases and J 6 bases; nucleotides not matched to a gene: 15. Germline V CDR1 and CDR2: DFQATT, SNEGSKA (reference sequence). CDR3 DNA sequence: TGCAGTGCGCAAGCCTTGACTAGCGGGGGACTCGGCGAGCAGTACTTC. The encoded protein is CSAQALTSGGLGEQYF.

This clonotype was detected many times. J is TRBJ2-1 and V is TRBV4-1; TRBD1 agrees at 8 bases. The CDR3 spans 16 residues. Losses at the gene ends were 4 bases for V and 4 bases for J; bases not matched to a gene: 9. Germline CDR1 reads MGHRA; CDR2 reads YSYEKL. The CDR3 region has the DNA TGCGCCAGCAGCCCCTTGGAAAACAGGGGGTACAATGAGCAGTTCTTC. Protein product: CASSPLENRGYNEQFF.

This clonotype was recorded many times. The chain couples TRBV27 to TRBJ2-7; D tentatively fits TRBD1 or TRBD2 (5 bases each). The V gene lost 6 bases and the J gene lost 3 bases, with 15 bases spanning the gap. The CDR3 has 14 residues. Germline V CDR1 and CDR2: MNHEY, SMNVEV (reference sequence). The CDR3 reads CASRQDMGVYEQYF. CDR3 bases: TGTGCCAGCAGACAGGACATGGGAGTCTACGAGCAGTACTTC.

This clonotype was observed at least ten times. This chain connects TRBV29-1 to TRBJ1-1; D is undetermined. Germline lookup yields CDR1 SQVTM and CDR2 ANQGSEA. V lost 6 bases and J lost 1, with 12 bases in between. The CDR3 has 13 residues. CDR3 region: CSVAQGTNTEAFF. The CDR3 DNA reads as TGCAGCGTCGCCCAAGGTACGAACACTGAAGCTTTCTTT.

This clonotype was detected ten times or more. This chain links TRBV4-3 with TRBJ1-6; unclear D gene. Trimming stripped 4 bases from V and 4 bases from J, with 11 bases between. The CDR3 is made up of 15 amino acids. Germline values: CDR1 LGHNA, CDR2 YSLEER. The chain's CDR3 is CASSPVDFYNSPLHF. CDR3 in DNA: TGCGCCAGCAGCCCGGTGGACTTTTATAATTCACCCCTCCACTTT.

V usage is TRBV20-1 and J usage is TRBJ1-2; the D is unclear. This CDR3 has 14 amino acids. CDR1 is DFQATT, CDR2 SNEGSKA, per germline (reference sequence). The V gene lost 6 bases and the J gene lost 1 base, with 15 bases spanning the gap. DNA for the CDR3: TGCAGTGCCGAGGCGAGTCCGATTAACTATGGCTACACCTTC. Its translation: CSAEASPINYGYTF.

This clonotype came up many times. V is TRBV7-9 and J is TRBJ1-1; the D is unclear. Looked up from germline, CDR1 is SEHNR and CDR2 is FQNEAQ (reference sequence). The CDR3 consists of 14 residues. V lost 6 bases, J lost 5 bases, and 16 bases lay in between. The CDR3 nucleotides read TGTGCCAGCAGACTTAACTCCCTGAGGACTGAAGCTTTCTTT. Translation gives CASRLNSLRTEAFF.

This clonotype was detected ten times or more. The V and J genes are TRBV14 and TRBJ1-1; no reliable D call. Between the trimmed V and J ends, which lost 2 bases and 0 bases, there was a span of 4 bases. Germline CDR1 reads SGHDN; CDR2 reads FVKESK. This CDR3 has 13 residues. As DNA, the CDR3 is TGTGCCAGCAGCCAATTGCTGAACACTGAAGCTTTCTTT. It translates to CASSQLLNTEAFF. Variable domain in full (rest from reference TRBV14 and TRBJ1-1): EAGVTQFPSHSVIEKGQTVTLRCDPISGHDNLYWYRRVMGKEIKFLLHFVKESKQDESGMPNNRFLAERTGGTYSTLKVQPAELEDSGVYFCASSQLLNTEAFFGQGTRLTVV.

The CDR3 coding sequence is TGCGCCAGCAGCCCCTTATTAGGCCCTAGGGATACGCAGTATTTT. Its protein product is CASSPLLGPRDTQYF. The V and J genes are TRBV5-1 and TRBJ2-3; no reliable D call. The CDR3 is 15 amino acids. Trimming cost V 4 bases and J 6 bases, with 18 bases left between them. Germline V gene data show CDR1 as SGHRS and CDR2 as YFSETQ.

This clonotype was seen repeatedly, ten times or more. This chain links TRBV5-4 with TRBJ2-3, with 7 bases aligning to TRBD2. With 5 bases clipped from V and 2 bases from J, the junction kept 8 bases outside the gene matches. Germline V gene sequence: CDR1 SGHNT, CDR2 YYREEE (reference sequence). The CDR3 length is 15 residues. CDR3 in amino acids: CASRNQRGSTDTQYF. The CDR3 DNA is TGTGCCAGCAGAAACCAGCGGGGATCCACAGATACGCAGTATTTT.

The rearrangement joins TRBV5-1 to TRBJ1-1; no reliable D call. Germline V gives CDR1 SGHRS, CDR2 YFSETQ. The CDR3 totals 13 residues. Trimming took off 2 bases at V and 3 bases at J, with 8 bases between the two ends. This chain's CDR3 is CASSLSGDTEAFF. For the CDR3, the DNA is TGCGCCAGCAGCTTATCTGGGGACACTGAAGCTTTCTTT.

This clonotype showed up many times. The chain recombines TRBV20-1 with TRBJ2-7; D unclear. The CDR3 runs to 16 residues. Germline CDR1 and CDR2: DFQATT and SNEGSKA (reference sequence). Trimming pared 2 bases from V and 2 bases from J, leaving 19 bases between. This CDR3 is CSARLARSDSAYEQYF. In nucleotides, the CDR3 is TGCAGTGCTAGATTGGCCAGGTCCGATTCTGCCTACGAGCAGTACTTC.

This clonotype was seen many times. The chain combines TRBV5-8 with TRBJ1-1, with unresolved D. This CDR3 contains 11 residues. Trimming stripped 4 bases from V and 10 bases from J, with 11 bases between. Germline V gene sequence: CDR1 SGHTS, CDR2 YDEGEE. This chain's CDR3 is CASSQARGAFF. The CDR3, as DNA: TGTGCCAGCAGCCAAGCCAGAGGAGCTTTCTTT.

V and J are TRBV30 and TRBJ1-5; perhaps TRBD1 as D (5 bases). V gave up 2 bases and J gave up 0 bases, with 14 bases separating them. CDR1 is GTSNPN and CDR2 is SVGIG in the germline V gene (reference sequence). This CDR3 comprises 16 residues. The CDR3 DNA follows: TGTGCCTGGAGTCCGCCTTGGGGGGATAGCAATCAGCCCCAGCATTTT. Amino acids: CAWSPPWGDSNQPQHF.

This clonotype was seen ten or more times. In DNA, the CDR3 is TGCAGTGCTAGAGTTACCCTGCTCTACACCTTC. Translation: CSARVTLLYTF. The rearrangement uses TRBV20-1 and TRBJ1-2; no clear D gene. Germline CDR1 and CDR2: DFQATT and SNEGSKA (reference sequence). With 1 base removed from V and 10 bases from J, the gap between germline ends came to 10 bases. This CDR3 contains 11 residues.